These T cell receptor beta chains were read from a single sample in a study of technical replicates of blood from a handful of donors. Produced via immunoSEQ multiplex PCR; TCRdb's table is partial and in-frame only. Of 95,000 or so clones in the sample, approximately 95% were seen once. Source material: T cells isolated from PBMCs. These TCRs come from a human donor in good health. The CDR3 runs from the conserved cysteine through the conserved F or W. The D gene is left open where the match is weak.

CDR3 protein,CDR3 DNA,J gene,V gene,D gene
CASSTNGGLTNTEAFF,TGTGCCAGCAGCACAAACGGGGGGCTTACGAACACTGAAGCTTTCTTT,TRBJ1-1,TRBV7-2,.
CASSTRTGMGEKLFF,TGTGCCAGCAGCACCAGGACAGGGATGGGAGAAAAACTGTTTTTT,TRBJ1-4,TRBV7-2,TRBD1
CASSLGPGVIYEQYF,TGCGCCAGCAGCTTGGGTCCGGGAGTCATCTACGAGCAGTACTTC,TRBJ2-7,TRBV5-1,.
CASSPGILNIQYF,TGTGCCAGCAGTCCCGGGATTTTAAACATTCAGTACTTC,TRBJ2-4,TRBV14,.
CAWSQTSGYTDTQYF,TGTGCCTGGAGCCAGACTAGCGGGTACACAGATACGCAGTATTTT,TRBJ2-3,TRBV30,TRBD2
CASSFGPNEQYF,TGTGCCAGCAGCTTTGGGCCCAACGAGCAGTACTTC,TRBJ2-7,TRBV5-4,.
CASSLRSYTEAFF,TGTGCCAGCAGCTTGAGGTCTTACACTGAAGCTTTCTTT,TRBJ1-1,TRBV7-9,.
CASSFGQGNQPQHF,TGTGCCAGCAGTTTTGGACAGGGAAATCAGCCCCAGCATTTT,TRBJ1-5,TRBV27,TRBD1
CASSLVQGRETQYF,TGTGCCAGCAGTTTAGTGCAGGGTAGGGAGACCCAGTACTTC,TRBJ2-5,TRBV27,.
CASSVFLEQYF,TGTGCCAGCAGTGTTTTCCTCGAGCAGTACTTC,TRBJ2-7,TRBV6-1,.
CASSVTGGRYEQYF,TGTGCCAGCAGCGTGACAGGGGGACGGTACGAGCAGTACTTC,TRBJ2-7,TRBV9,TRBD1